The clone carrying this T cell receptor beta chain turned up a few times. V was shortened by 6 bases and J by 0 bases, with 20 bases between the two germline ends. The CDR3 has 17 residues. CDR1 is ENHRY, CDR2 SYGVKD, per germline. The entry originates in a study of T-cell reconstitution after alpha-beta-depleted transplantation in children. For TCRbeta, the library was prepared with unique molecular identifiers. Each CDR3 protein gets one entry after TCRdb re-called the PCR reads with MiXCR. The sample comprises 330,000 or so distinct CDR3 sequences, approximately 10% of which are singletons, and 2% to 3% rests with the top ten.

This clonotype was sampled from a human donor who donated a stem cell graft to a child with acute lymphoblastic leukemia. The chain has TRBV10-3 and TRBJ1-2; a possible D gene is TRBD1 (6 bases). The source material was PBMCs from the stem cell graft donor, sampled from the stem cell graft. CDR3 coding DNA: TGTGCCATCAGCGAATGGACAGCCCCTTCGACTAACTATGGCTACACCTTC. Amino acids: CAISEWTAPSTNYGYTF.